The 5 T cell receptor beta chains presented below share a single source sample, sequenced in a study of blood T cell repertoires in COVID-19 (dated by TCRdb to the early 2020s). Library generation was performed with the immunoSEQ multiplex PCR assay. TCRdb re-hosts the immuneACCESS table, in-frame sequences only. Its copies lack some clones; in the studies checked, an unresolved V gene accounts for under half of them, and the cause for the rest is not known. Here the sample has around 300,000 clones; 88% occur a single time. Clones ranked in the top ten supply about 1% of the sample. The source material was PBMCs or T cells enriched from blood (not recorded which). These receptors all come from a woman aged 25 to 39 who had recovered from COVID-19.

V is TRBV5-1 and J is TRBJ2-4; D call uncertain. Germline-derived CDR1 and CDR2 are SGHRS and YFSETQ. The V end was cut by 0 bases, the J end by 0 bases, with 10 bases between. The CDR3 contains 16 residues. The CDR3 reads CASSLGRNVAKNIQYF. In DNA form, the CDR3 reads TGCGCCAGCAGCTTGGGCAGGAATGTAGCCAAAAACATTCAGTACTTC.

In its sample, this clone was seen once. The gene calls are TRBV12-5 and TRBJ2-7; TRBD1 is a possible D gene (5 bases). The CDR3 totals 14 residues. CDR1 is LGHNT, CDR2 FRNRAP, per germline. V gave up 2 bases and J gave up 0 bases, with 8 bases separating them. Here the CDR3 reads CASGLRGYSYEQYF. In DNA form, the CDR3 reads TGTGCTAGTGGTTTGAGGGGTTACTCCTACGAGCAGTACTTC.

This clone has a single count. The CDR3 DNA follows: TGTGCCAGCAGCTTGGACGGGATCTACAATGAGCAGTTCTTC. Translating it yields CASSLDGIYNEQFF. The chain recombines TRBV5-8 with TRBJ2-1; possible D gene TRBD2, 5 bases. The CDR3 is 14 amino acids. In germline, CDR1 is SGHTS, CDR2 YDEGEE. Trimming stripped 0 bases from V and 3 bases from J, with 7 bases between.

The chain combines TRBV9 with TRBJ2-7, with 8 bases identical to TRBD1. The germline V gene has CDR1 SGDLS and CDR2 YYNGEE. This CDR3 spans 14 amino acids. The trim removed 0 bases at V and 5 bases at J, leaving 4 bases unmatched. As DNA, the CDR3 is TGTGCCAGCAGCGTAGCAGGGGGCGGAAACGAGCAGTACTTC. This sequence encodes CASSVAGGGNEQYF.

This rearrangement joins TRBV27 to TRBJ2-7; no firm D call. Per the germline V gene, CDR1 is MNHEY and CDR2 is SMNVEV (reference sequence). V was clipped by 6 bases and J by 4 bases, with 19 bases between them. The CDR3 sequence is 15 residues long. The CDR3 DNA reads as TGTGCCAGCAGCCCCAGGTTTGCCGTATCTTACGAGCAGTACTTC. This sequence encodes CASSPRFAVSYEQYF.